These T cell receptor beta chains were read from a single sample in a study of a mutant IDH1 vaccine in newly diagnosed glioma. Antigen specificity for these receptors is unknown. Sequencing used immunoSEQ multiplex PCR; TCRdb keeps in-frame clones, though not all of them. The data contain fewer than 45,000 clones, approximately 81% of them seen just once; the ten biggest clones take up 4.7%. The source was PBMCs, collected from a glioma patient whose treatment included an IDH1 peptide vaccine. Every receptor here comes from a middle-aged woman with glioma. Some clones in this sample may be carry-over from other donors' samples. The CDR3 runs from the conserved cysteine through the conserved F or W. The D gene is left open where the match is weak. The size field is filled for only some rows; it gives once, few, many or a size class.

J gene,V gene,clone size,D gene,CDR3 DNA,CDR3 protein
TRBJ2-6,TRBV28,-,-,TGTGCCAGCAGCCCGGTCCTGGTAGGGACGCTCTCCGGGGCCAACGTCCTGACTTTC,CASSPVLVGTLSGANVLTF
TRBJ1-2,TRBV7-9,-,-,TGTGCCAGCACCCGAGCGCGGTTAGACTATGGCTACACCTTC,CASTRARLDYGYTF
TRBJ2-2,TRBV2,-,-,TGTGCCAGCAGTGTAACAGGGGGGACTATGACCGGGGAGCTGTTTTTT,CASSVTGGTMTGELFF
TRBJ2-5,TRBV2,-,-,TGTGCCAGCAGTGAATATGGGGACCGGTACATGGAGACCCAGTACTTC,CASSEYGDRYMETQYF
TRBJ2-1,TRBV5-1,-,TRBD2,TGCGCCAGCAGCTTGAATGGCGGGAGTTCCTACAATGAGCAGTTCTTC,CASSLNGGSSYNEQFF
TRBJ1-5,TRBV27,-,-,TGTGCCAGCAGTTTATCCGGGACGGCCTACAATCAGCCCCAGCATTTT,CASSLSGTAYNQPQHF
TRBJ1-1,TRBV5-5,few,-,TGTGCCAGCACCATGGTAGGGCGCAGCACTGAAGCTTTCTTT,CASTMVGRSTEAFF
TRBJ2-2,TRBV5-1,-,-,TGCGCCAGCAGGGGCCTCGGGGAGCTGTTTTTT,CASRGLGELFF
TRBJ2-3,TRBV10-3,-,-,TGTGCCATCAGATCCGACAGGTCTCGGGGGAGCACAGATACGCAGTATTTT,CAIRSDRSRGSTDTQYF
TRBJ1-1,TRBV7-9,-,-,TGTGCCAGCAGCTTATTGGTGGGGGTAACTGAAGCTTTCTTT,CASSLLVGVTEAFF
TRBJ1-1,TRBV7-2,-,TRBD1,TGTGCCAGCAGCCCGGGACAGGCTTGGGTTGAAGCTTTCTTT,CASSPGQAWVEAFF
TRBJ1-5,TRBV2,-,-,TGTGCCAGCAGTGGGGAGTGGGGTAATCAGCCCCAGCATTTT,CASSGEWGNQPQHF
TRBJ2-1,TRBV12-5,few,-,TGTGCTAGTGGCGGTTTGTTTGAGCAGTTCTTC,CASGGLFEQFF
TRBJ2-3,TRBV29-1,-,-,TGCAGCGTTGAAAAGGGCTCGACAGATACGCAGTATTTT,CSVEKGSTDTQYF
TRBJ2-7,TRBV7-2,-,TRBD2,TGTGCCAGCAGCTTAGTAGCGGGAGTATCCTCCTACGAGCAGTACTTC,CASSLVAGVSSYEQYF
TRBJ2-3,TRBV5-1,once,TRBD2,TGCGCCAGCAGCCGACGAGGGACTAGCGGAACCACAGATACGCAGTATTTT,CASSRRGTSGTTDTQYF
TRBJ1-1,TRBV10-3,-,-,TGTGCCATCAGACTCAGAGACTACACTGAAGCTTTCTTT,CAIRLRDYTEAFF
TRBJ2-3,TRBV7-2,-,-,TGTGCCAGCATGGTACGAAGGTCAGGCTTCACAGATACGCAGTATTTT,CASMVRRSGFTDTQYF
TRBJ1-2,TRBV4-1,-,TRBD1,TGCGCCAGCAGCCAAGAAGGGGGACAGCTTAACTATGGCTACACCTTC,CASSQEGGQLNYGYTF
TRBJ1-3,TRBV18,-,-,TGTGCCAGCTCCGAAGGGTCGGCGGCTGGAAACACCATATATTTT,CASSEGSAAGNTIYF
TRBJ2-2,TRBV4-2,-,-,TGTGCCAGCAGATCTGAGGGGGGTAGGGGGGAGCTGTTTTTT,CASRSEGGRGELFF